These 7 T cell receptor beta chains were all obtained from the same sample, sequenced in a study of CD8 T cells in ankylosing spondylitis. The antigens for these receptors are not known. Points from the study as a whole: Characteristic of ankylosing spondylitis blood, it appeared, was a TCR beta motif comprising roughly 8 highly homologous variants.

TCRdb recomputed calls from the 5' RACE reads with MiXCR, one row per CDR3 protein. The data show roughly 700,000 distinct CDR3 sequences, about 20% seen once. The sample consisted of blood, either unsorted or a sorted T cell fraction (not recorded which). These receptors were taken from a male donor with ankylosing spondylitis.

V gene TRBV5-1 combines with J gene TRBJ2-1; 9 nucleotides match TRBD2. This CDR3 has 13 amino acids. The trim removed 4 bases at V and 9 bases at J, leaving 5 bases unmatched. Germline V gene sequence: CDR1 SGHRS, CDR2 YFSETQ. CDR3 nucleotide sequence: TGCGCCAGCAGCGCGGGGGGGGGCGGTGAGCAGTTCTTC. Translated, it gives CASSAGGGGEQFF. Full variable domain (missing parts from reference TRBV5-1 and TRBJ2-1): KAGVTQTPRYLIKTRGQQVTLSCSPISGHRSVSWYQQTPGQGLQFLFEYFSETQRNKGNFPGRFSGRQFSNSRSEMNVSTLELGDSALYLCASSAGGGGEQFFGPGTRLTVL.

This clonotype has more than one count but fewer than ten. The rearrangement uses TRBV18 and TRBJ2-1; 7 bases are a match to TRBD1. Germline assignment: CDR1 KGHSH and CDR2 LQKENI. The CDR3 is 15 residues long. V was clipped by 4 bases and J by 4 bases; unmatched bases: 7. CDR3 in amino acids: CASSQPGQYYNEQFF. CDR3 coding DNA: TGTGCCAGCTCACAACCGGGACAGTATTACAATGAGCAGTTCTTC.

The CDR3 loop reads CASSTNSDSYEQYF. As DNA, the CDR3 is TGTGCCAGCAGTACAAACAGCGACTCCTACGAGCAGTACTTC. The chain is built from TRBV12-3 or TRBV12-4 and TRBJ2-7; unclear D gene. The CDR3 length is 14 residues. V was cut by 5 bases and J by 0 bases, with 11 bases left in between.

This clonotype was picked up a small number of times. The chain links TRBV6-1 to TRBJ2-1; 8 nucleotides line up with TRBD2. J lost 6 bases, V lost 7 bases, and 8 bases had no gene match. Germline CDR1 MNHNS, CDR2 SASEGT. The CDR3 is 14 amino acids. DNA of the CDR3: TGTGCCAGCACCCCCGGGACTAGTCTCAATGAGCAGTTCTTC. This translates into CASTPGTSLNEQFF.

The chain is built from TRBV27 and TRBJ1-1, with a tentative D call TRBD1 (5 bases). The V and J ends lost 2 bases and 1 base respectively, with 17 bases between them. In germline, CDR1 is MNHEY, CDR2 SMNVEV (reference sequence). The CDR3 has 17 residues. CDR3 sequence (DNA): TGTGCCAGCAGTTTAGTTCCGGGGCCGGGGCCGAACACTGAAGCTTTCTTT. It encodes CASSLVPGPGPNTEAFF.

There are a few counts of this clonotype. V is TRBV5-1 and J is TRBJ2-5; perhaps TRBD1 as D (6 bases). V was pared by 4 bases and J by 0 bases, with 13 bases between. CDR3 length: 15 residues. The germline gives CDR1 SGHRS, CDR2 YFSETQ. Here the CDR3 reads CASSATGRYQETQYF. The CDR3 bases are TGCGCCAGCAGCGCGACAGGCAGGTACCAAGAGACCCAGTACTTC.

This clonotype was seen many times. The chain's CDR3 is CSVPGQGGNEQYF. CDR3 in DNA: TGCAGCGTTCCGGGACAGGGGGGAAACGAGCAGTACTTC. The V gene is TRBV29-1, the J gene TRBJ2-7, with 11 bases identical to TRBD1. Trimming cost V 5 bases and J 5 bases; bases outside gene matches: 5. This CDR3 contains 13 residues. In germline, CDR1 is SQVTM, CDR2 ANQGSEA.